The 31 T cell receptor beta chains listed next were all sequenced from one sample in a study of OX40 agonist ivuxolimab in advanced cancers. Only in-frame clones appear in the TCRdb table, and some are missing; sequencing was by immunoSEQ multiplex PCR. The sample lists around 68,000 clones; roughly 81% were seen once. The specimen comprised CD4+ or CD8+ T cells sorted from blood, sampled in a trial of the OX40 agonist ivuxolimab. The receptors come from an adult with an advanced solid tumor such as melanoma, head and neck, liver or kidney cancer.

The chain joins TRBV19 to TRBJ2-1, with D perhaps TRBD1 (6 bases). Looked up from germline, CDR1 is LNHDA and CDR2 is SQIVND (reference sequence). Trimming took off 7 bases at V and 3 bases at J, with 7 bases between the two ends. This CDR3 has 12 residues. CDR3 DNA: TGTGCCAGTACGGACAGCTACAATGAGCAGTTCTTC. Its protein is CASTDSYNEQFF.

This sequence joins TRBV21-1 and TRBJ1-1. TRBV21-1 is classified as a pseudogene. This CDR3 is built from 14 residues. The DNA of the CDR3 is TGTGCCAGCACCCCCGGGCACGTGAACACTGAAGCTTTCTTT. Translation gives CASTPGHVNTEAFF.

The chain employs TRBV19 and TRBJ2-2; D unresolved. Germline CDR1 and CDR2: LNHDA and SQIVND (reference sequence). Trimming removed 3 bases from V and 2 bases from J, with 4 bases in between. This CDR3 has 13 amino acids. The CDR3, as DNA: TGTGCCAGTAGTATTGATAACACCGGGGAGCTGTTTTTT. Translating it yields CASSIDNTGELFF.

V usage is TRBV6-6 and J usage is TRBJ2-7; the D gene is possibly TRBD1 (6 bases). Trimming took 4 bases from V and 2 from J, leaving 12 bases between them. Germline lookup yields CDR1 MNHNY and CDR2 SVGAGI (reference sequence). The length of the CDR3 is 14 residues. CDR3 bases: TGTGCCAGCAGTTCAACGGGACAAACCTACGAGCAGTACTTC. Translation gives CASSSTGQTYEQYF.

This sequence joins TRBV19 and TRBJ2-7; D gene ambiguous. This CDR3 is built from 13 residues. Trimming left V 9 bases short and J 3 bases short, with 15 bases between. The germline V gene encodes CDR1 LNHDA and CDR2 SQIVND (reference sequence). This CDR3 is CASGVQAGYEQYF. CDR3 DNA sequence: TGTGCCAGCGGAGTCCAGGCAGGCTACGAGCAGTACTTC.

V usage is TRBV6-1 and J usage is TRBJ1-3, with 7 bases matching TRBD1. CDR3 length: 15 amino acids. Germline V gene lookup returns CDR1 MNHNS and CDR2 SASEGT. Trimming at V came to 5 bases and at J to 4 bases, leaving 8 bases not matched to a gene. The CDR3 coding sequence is TGTGCCAGCAGTCATGGAGGGGGCGAAGGAAACACCATATATTTT. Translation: CASSHGGGEGNTIYF.

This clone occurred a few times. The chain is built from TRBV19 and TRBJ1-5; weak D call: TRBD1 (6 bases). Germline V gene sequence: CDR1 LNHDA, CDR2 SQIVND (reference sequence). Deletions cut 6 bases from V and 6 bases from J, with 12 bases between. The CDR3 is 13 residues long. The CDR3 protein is CASSGTISQPQHF. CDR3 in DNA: TGTGCCAGTAGCGGGACAATATCTCAGCCCCAGCATTTT.

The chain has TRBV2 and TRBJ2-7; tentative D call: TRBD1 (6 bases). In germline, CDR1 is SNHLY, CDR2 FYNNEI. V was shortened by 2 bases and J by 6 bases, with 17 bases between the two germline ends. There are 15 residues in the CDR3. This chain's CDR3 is CASSEQGIRRSEQYF. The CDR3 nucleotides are TGTGCCAGCAGTGAACAGGGGATAAGACGCAGCGAGCAGTACTTC. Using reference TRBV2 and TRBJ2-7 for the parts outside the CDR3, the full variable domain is EPEVTQTPSHQVTQMGQEVILRCVPISNHLYFYWYRQILGQKVEFLVSFYNNEISEKSEIFDDQFSVERPDGSNFTLKIRSTKLEDSAMYFCASSEQGIRRSEQYFGPGTRLTVT.

In DNA form, the CDR3 reads TGTGCCAGTAGAGACAGGACCAATGAAAAACTGTTTTTT. Amino acids: CASRDRTNEKLFF. The chain has TRBV19 and TRBJ1-4; the D gene is possibly TRBD1 (6 bases). The CDR3 contains 13 residues. Between the trimmed V and J ends, which lost 6 bases and 5 bases, there was a span of 10 bases. CDR1 is LNHDA, CDR2 SQIVND, per germline (reference sequence).

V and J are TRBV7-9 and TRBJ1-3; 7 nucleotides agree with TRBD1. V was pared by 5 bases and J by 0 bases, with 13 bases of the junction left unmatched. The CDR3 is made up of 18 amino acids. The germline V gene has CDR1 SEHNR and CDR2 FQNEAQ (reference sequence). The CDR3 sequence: CASSPPRGTVLSGNTIYF. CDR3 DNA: TGTGCCAGCAGCCCCCCCCGCGGGACAGTCCTCTCTGGAAACACCATATATTTT.

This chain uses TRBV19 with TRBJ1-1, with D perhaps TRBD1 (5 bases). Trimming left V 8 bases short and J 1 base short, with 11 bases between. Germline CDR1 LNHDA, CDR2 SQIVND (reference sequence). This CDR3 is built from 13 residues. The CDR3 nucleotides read TGTGCCAGTCGCTCTACAGGGAACACTGAAGCTTTCTTT. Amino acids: CASRSTGNTEAFF. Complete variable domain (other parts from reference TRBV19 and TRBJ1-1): DGGITQSPKYLFRKEGQNVTLSCEQNLNHDAMYWYRQDPGQGLRLIYYSQIVNDFQKGDIAEGYSVSREKKESFPLTVTSAQKNPTAFYLCASRSTGNTEAFFGQGTRLTVV.

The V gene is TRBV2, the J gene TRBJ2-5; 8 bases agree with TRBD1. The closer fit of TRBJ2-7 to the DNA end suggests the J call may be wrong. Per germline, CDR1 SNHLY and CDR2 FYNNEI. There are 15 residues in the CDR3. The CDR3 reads CASSGQGPSSYEQYF. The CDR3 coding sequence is TGTGCCAGCAGTGGACAGGGGCCAAGCTCCTACGAGCAGTACTTC.

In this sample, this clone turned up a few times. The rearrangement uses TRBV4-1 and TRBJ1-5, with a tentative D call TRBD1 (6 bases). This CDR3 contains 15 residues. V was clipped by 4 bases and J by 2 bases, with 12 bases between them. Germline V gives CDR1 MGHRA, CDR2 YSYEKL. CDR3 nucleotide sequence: TGCGCCAGCAGCCTCTCAAGACAGGGCAATCAGCCCCAGCATTTT. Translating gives CASSLSRQGNQPQHF.

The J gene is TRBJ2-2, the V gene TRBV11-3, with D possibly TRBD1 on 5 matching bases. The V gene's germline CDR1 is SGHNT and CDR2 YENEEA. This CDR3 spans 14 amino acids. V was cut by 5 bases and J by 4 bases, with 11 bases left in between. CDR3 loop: CASSLGQTTGELFF. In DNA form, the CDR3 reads TGTGCCAGCAGCCTGGGGCAGACCACCGGGGAGCTGTTTTTT. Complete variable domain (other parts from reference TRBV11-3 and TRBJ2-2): EAGVVQSPRYKIIEKKQPVAFWCNPISGHNTLYWYLQNLGQGPELLIRYENEEAVDDSQLPKDRFSAERLKGVDSTLKIQPAELGDSAVYLCASSLGQTTGELFFGEGSRLTVL.

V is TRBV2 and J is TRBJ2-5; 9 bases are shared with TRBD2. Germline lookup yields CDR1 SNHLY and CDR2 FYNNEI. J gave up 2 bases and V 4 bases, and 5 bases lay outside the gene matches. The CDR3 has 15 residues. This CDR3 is CASSAQTSGQETQYF. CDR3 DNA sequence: TGTGCCAGCAGTGCCCAGACTAGCGGACAAGAGACCCAGTACTTC.

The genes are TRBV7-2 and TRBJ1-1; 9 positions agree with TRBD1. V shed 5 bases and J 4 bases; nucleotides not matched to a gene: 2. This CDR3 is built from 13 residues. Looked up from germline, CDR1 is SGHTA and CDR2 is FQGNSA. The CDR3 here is CASSETGGTEAFF. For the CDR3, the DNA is TGTGCCAGCAGCGAGACAGGGGGCACTGAAGCTTTCTTT. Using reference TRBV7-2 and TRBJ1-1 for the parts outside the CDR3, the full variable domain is GAGVSQSPSNKVTEKGKDVELRCDPISGHTALYWYRQSLGQGLEFLIYFQGNSAPDKSGLPSDRFSAERTGGSVSTLTIQRTQQEDSAVYLCASSETGGTEAFFGQGTRLTVV.

CDR3 nucleotides: TGTGCCAGCAGCCCCTGGACAGGGGGCTATAGCTCCTACGAGCAGTACTTC. Protein sequence: CASSPWTGGYSSYEQYF. The chain links TRBV11-2 to TRBJ2-5; TRBD1 aligns across 11 bases. TRBJ2-7 matches the DNA end more closely, so the J call is doubtful. The CDR3 contains 17 residues. The germline V gene encodes CDR1 SGHAT and CDR2 FQNNGV.

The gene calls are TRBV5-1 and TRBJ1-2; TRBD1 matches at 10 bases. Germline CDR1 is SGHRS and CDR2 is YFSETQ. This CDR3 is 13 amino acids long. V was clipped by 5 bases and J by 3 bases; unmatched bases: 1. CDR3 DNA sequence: TGCGCCAGCAGGACAGGGGGCGACTATGGCTACACCTTC. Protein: CASRTGGDYGYTF. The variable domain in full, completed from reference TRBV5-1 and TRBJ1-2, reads KAGVTQTPRYLIKTRGQQVTLSCSPISGHRSVSWYQQTPGQGLQFLFEYFSETQRNKGNFPGRFSGRQFSNSRSEMNVSTLELGDSALYLCASRTGGDYGYTFGSGTRLTVV.

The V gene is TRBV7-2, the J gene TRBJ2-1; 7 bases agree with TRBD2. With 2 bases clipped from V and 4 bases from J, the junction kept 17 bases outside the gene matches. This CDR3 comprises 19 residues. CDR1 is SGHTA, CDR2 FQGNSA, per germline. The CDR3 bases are TGTGCCAGCAGCTTACGAGAATACCCGGGACTACAAATATACAATGAGCAGTTCTTC. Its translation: CASSLREYPGLQIYNEQFF.

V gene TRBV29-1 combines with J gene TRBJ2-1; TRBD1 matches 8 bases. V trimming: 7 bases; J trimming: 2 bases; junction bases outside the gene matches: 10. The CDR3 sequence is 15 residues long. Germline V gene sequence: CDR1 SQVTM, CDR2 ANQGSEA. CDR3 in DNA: TGCAGCGGCCGACAGGGGACGAGGGCCTACAATGAGCAGTTCTTC. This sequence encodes CSGRQGTRAYNEQFF.

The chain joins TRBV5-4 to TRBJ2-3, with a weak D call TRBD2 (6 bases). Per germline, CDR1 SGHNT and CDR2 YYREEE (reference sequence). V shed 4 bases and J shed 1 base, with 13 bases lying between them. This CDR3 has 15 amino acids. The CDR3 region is CASSQGGPGTDTQYF. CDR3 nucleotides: TGTGCCAGCAGCCAAGGAGGGCCTGGCACAGATACGCAGTATTTT.

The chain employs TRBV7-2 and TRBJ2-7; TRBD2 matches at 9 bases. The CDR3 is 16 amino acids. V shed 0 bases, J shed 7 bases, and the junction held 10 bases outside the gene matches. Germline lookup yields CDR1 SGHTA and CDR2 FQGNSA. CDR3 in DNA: TGTGCCAGCAGCTTAGCAAGGGCGGGAGGGGTGCGGGAGCAGTACTTC. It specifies CASSLARAGGVREQYF.

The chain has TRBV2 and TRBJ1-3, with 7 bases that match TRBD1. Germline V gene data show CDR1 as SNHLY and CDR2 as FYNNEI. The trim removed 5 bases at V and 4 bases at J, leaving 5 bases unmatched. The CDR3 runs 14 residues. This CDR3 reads CASSPPGQGNTIYF. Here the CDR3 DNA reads TGTGCCAGCAGTCCTCCGGGACAGGGAAACACCATATATTTT.

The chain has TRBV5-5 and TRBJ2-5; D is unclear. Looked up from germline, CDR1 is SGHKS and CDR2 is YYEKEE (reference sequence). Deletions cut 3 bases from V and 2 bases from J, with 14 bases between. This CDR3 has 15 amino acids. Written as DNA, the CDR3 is TGTGCCAGCAGCTATCTGAGTTTAGGGCAAGAGACCCAGTACTTC. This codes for CASSYLSLGQETQYF. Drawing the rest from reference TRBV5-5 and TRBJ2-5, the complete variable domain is DAGVTQSPTHLIKTRGQQVTLRCSPISGHKSVSWYQQVLGQGPQFIFQYYEKEERGRGNFPDRFSARQFPNYSSELNVNALLLGDSALYLCASSYLSLGQETQYFGPGTRLLVL.

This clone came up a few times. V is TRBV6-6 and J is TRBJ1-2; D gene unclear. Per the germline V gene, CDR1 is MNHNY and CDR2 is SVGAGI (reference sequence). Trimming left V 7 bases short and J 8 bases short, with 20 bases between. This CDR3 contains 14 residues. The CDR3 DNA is TGTGCCAGCACCCAAGTTGGGTTTTCGGAGGGCTACACCTTC. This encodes CASTQVGFSEGYTF.

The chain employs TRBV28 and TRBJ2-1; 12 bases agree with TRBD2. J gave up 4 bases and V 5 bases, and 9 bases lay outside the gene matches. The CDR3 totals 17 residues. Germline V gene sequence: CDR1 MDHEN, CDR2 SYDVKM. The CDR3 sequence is CASSPEGLAGLYNEQFF. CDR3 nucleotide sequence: TGTGCCAGCAGTCCCGAAGGACTAGCGGGACTATACAATGAGCAGTTCTTC.

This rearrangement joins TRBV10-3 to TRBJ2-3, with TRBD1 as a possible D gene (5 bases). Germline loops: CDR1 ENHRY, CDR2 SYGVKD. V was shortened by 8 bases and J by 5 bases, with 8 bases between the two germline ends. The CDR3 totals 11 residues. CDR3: CAIGTGDTQYF. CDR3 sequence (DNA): TGTGCCATCGGAACAGGAGATACGCAGTATTTT.

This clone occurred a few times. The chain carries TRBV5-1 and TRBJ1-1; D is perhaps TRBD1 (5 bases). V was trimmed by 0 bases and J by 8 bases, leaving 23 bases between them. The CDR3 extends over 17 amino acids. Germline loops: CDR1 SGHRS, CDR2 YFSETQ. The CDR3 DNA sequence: TGCGCCAGCAGCTTGGTTCGAGGCGGGGCCCCGAACAGGGAAGCTTTCTTT. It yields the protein CASSLVRGGAPNREAFF.

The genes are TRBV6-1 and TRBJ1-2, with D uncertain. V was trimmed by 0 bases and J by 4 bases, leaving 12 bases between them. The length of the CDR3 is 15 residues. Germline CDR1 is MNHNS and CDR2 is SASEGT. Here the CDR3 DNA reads TGTGCCAGCAGTGAAGCGGGAGGCGGACCCTATGGCTACACCTTC. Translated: CASSEAGGGPYGYTF.

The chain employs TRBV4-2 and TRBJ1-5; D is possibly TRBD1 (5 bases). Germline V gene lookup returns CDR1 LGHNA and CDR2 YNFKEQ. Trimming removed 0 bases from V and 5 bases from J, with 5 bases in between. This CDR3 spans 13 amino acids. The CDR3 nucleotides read TGTGCCAGCAGCCAAGACAGGGATCAGCCCCAGCATTTT. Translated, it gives CASSQDRDQPQHF.

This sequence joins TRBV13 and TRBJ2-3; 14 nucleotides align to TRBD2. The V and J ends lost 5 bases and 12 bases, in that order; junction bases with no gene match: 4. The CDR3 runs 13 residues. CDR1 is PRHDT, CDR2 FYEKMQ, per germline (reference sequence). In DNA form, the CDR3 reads TGTGCCAGCAGCGCGACTAGCGGGAGGGCCCAGTATTTT. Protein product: CASSATSGRAQYF. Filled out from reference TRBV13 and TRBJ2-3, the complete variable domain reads AAGVIQSPRHLIKEKRETATLKCYPIPRHDTVYWYQQGPGQDPQFLISFYEKMQSDKGSIPDRFSAQQFSDYHSELNMSSLELGDSALYFCASSATSGRAQYFGPGTRLTVL.